A selection of T cell receptor beta chains follows, all from one sample in a study of Ad26.COV2.S vaccination and SARS-CoV-2 variants. Profiled with immunoSEQ multiplex PCR; TCRdb holds only in-frame clones, not every one. The sample has hundreds of thousands of clones, approximately 87% seen once. Sequenced material: peripheral blood, taken in a trial of Ad26.COV2.S vaccine versus placebo. Receptors were obtained from a person between 18 and 65 years old who received the Ad26.COV2.S COVID-19 vaccine or a placebo. CDR3s leave out the opening cysteine and the closing phenylalanine or tryptophan. Not all rows give a size; the values are once, few, many and, for expanded clones, a class.

CDR3 protein: ASSWDRGGQPQH
clone size: few
J gene: TRBJ1-5
V gene: TRBV28

CDR3 protein: ASSQGVGGNYGYT
clone size: -
J gene: TRBJ1-2
V gene: TRBV4-1

CDR3 protein: ASSLVSGNTGELF
clone size: -
J gene: TRBJ2-2
V gene: TRBV5-1

CDR3 protein: ASSFPASEAF
clone size: -
J gene: TRBJ1-1
V gene: TRBV7-9

CDR3 protein: ATSDSGTGVNEQF
clone size: -
J gene: TRBJ2-1
V gene: TRBV24-1

CDR3 protein: ASRADRINTEAF
clone size: -
J gene: TRBJ1-1
V gene: TRBV6-5

CDR3 protein: ASSIVTGANYGYT
clone size: -
J gene: TRBJ1-2
V gene: TRBV19

CDR3 protein: ASSYDLAAGGLAYEQY
clone size: -
J gene: TRBJ2-7
V gene: TRBV6-2/TRBV6-3

CDR3 protein: AIRAGGPSYNEQF
clone size: -
J gene: TRBJ2-1
V gene: TRBV10-3

CDR3 protein: ASSFGSNPISYNEQF
clone size: -
J gene: TRBJ2-1
V gene: TRBV11-2

CDR3 protein: ASSKSNGGGGRANVLT
clone size: -
J gene: TRBJ2-6
V gene: TRBV21-1

CDR3 protein: ASSLSGEGQSSGNTIY
clone size: -
J gene: TRBJ1-3
V gene: TRBV5-1

CDR3 protein: ATLLAGSGETQY
clone size: -
J gene: TRBJ2-5
V gene: TRBV28

CDR3 protein: ASSIREGQETQY
clone size: -
J gene: TRBJ2-5
V gene: TRBV19

CDR3 protein: ASTGGWASGVVEQF
clone size: -
J gene: TRBJ2-1
V gene: TRBV11-2

CDR3 protein: ASSQEPGKETQY
clone size: -
J gene: TRBJ2-5
V gene: TRBV4-2

CDR3 protein: ASSFSRNYGYT
clone size: -
J gene: TRBJ1-2
V gene: TRBV27

CDR3 protein: ASSGPGRLGPNEQF
clone size: -
J gene: TRBJ2-1
V gene: TRBV6-1

CDR3 protein: ASSLQNSNQPQH
clone size: -
J gene: TRBJ1-5
V gene: TRBV7-2

CDR3 protein: ASSLRSIGTAF
clone size: -
J gene: TRBJ1-1
V gene: TRBV5-6

CDR3 protein: AWTPTGGYVAF
clone size: -
J gene: TRBJ1-1
V gene: TRBV30

CDR3 protein: ASSRSGTPAGQQY
clone size: -
J gene: TRBJ2-7
V gene: TRBV5-6

CDR3 protein: ATRTSGGTNEQF
clone size: -
J gene: TRBJ2-1
V gene: TRBV14

CDR3 protein: ASSPFAGESTDTQY
clone size: once
J gene: TRBJ2-3
V gene: TRBV4-2

CDR3 protein: ASSSGLVRGRLTFNYGYT
clone size: -
J gene: TRBJ1-2
V gene: TRBV6-2/TRBV6-3

CDR3 protein: ASSLRAMSNEKLF
clone size: -
J gene: TRBJ1-4
V gene: TRBV7-8

CDR3 protein: ASYRDRGAGANVLT
clone size: -
J gene: TRBJ2-6
V gene: TRBV10-2

CDR3 protein: ASSDWRGNEQF
clone size: -
J gene: TRBJ2-1
V gene: TRBV6-4

CDR3 protein: AANEQF
clone size: -
J gene: TRBJ2-1
V gene: TRBV7-9

CDR3 protein: ASSLTGLDTEAF
clone size: once
J gene: TRBJ1-1
V gene: TRBV5-5

CDR3 protein: ASSLPDSLTYGYT
clone size: -
J gene: TRBJ1-2
V gene: TRBV6-5

CDR3 protein: ASSQSIRADYSSYNSPLH
clone size: -
J gene: TRBJ1-6
V gene: TRBV23-1

CDR3 protein: ASSLAAAPYNSPLH
clone size: -
J gene: TRBJ1-6
V gene: TRBV5-1

CDR3 protein: ASSEEPGLAGVEFPGELF
clone size: -
J gene: TRBJ2-2
V gene: TRBV2

CDR3 protein: ASSPLDEQY
clone size: -
J gene: TRBJ2-7
V gene: TRBV7-9

CDR3 protein: ASSLGVQGYT
clone size: -
J gene: TRBJ1-2
V gene: TRBV5-6

CDR3 protein: ASSLGSGTGGSEQF
clone size: -
J gene: TRBJ2-1
V gene: TRBV11-3

CDR3 protein: ASSARDRDGYT
clone size: -
J gene: TRBJ1-2
V gene: TRBV9

CDR3 protein: ASSVTGRDYGYT
clone size: -
J gene: TRBJ1-2
V gene: TRBV9

CDR3 protein: ASSLRTGGPTDTQY
clone size: once
J gene: TRBJ2-3
V gene: TRBV9

CDR3 protein: ASSEAIGGYT
clone size: -
J gene: TRBJ1-2
V gene: TRBV6-1

CDR3 protein: ASSLGLAGPGDTQY
clone size: -
J gene: TRBJ2-3
V gene: TRBV5-1

CDR3 protein: AIRTPMNTEAF
clone size: few
J gene: TRBJ1-1
V gene: TRBV10-3

CDR3 protein: ASSQSRTGGF
clone size: -
J gene: TRBJ2-1
V gene: TRBV12-3/TRBV12-4

CDR3 protein: ASSYYGEGRHTGELF
clone size: -
J gene: TRBJ2-2
V gene: TRBV19

CDR3 protein: ASSPTTGQGNQPQH
clone size: -
J gene: TRBJ1-5
V gene: TRBV4-3

CDR3 protein: ASSPDARGFYGYT
clone size: -
J gene: TRBJ1-2
V gene: TRBV18

CDR3 protein: ASSLVSGAGYEQY
clone size: -
J gene: TRBJ2-7
V gene: TRBV27

CDR3 protein: ASTRRDLDSYGYT
clone size: -
J gene: TRBJ1-2
V gene: TRBV19

CDR3 protein: ASSHRGGQPQH
clone size: -
J gene: TRBJ1-5
V gene: TRBV3-1/TRBV3-2

CDR3 protein: ASSFGRSEQY
clone size: once
J gene: TRBJ2-7
V gene: TRBV11-2

CDR3 protein: ASSYSVGSNEKLF
clone size: -
J gene: TRBJ1-4
V gene: TRBV6-5

CDR3 protein: ASSGYNEQF
clone size: -
J gene: TRBJ2-1
V gene: TRBV3-1/TRBV3-2

CDR3 protein: ASSLTGEDTGELF
clone size: few
J gene: TRBJ2-2
V gene: TRBV27

CDR3 protein: AWGPTGGKLVVEKLF
clone size: -
J gene: TRBJ1-4
V gene: TRBV30

CDR3 protein: ASMQGDRGRHEQF
clone size: -
J gene: TRBJ2-1
V gene: TRBV28

CDR3 protein: ASSYAQGVYITEAF
clone size: -
J gene: TRBJ1-1
V gene: TRBV6-6

CDR3 protein: ATSREGGSLGGYT
clone size: -
J gene: TRBJ1-2
V gene: TRBV15

CDR3 protein: ASSQDLDREQY
clone size: -
J gene: TRBJ2-7
V gene: TRBV4-3